The source of this T cell receptor (beta chain) is a study of blood T cell repertoires in COVID-19. Study-wide background: Nucleic acid was either cDNA or gDNA, and it came from T cells, B-cell-depleted T cells, or PBMCs.

The protocol was immunoSEQ multiplex PCR, while the TCRdb copy is restricted to in-frame clones and leaves out a portion. The sample has about 430,000 clones; over 75% are singletons. The CDR3 has 14 residues. The V gene end was trimmed by 4 bases and the J gene end by 7 bases; junction bases not matched to a gene: 9. Germline values: CDR1 LNHDA, CDR2 SQIVND (reference sequence). The receptor was isolated from a woman aged 18-35 years who had been exposed to COVID-19. V and J are TRBV19 and TRBJ1-2; 7 nucleotides agree with TRBD1. Sequenced sample: PBMCs or T cells enriched from blood (not recorded which). CDR3 in amino acids: CASSTRTGPGGYTF. DNA of the CDR3: TGTGCCAGTAGTACCCGGACAGGTCCGGGTGGCTACACCTTC. The entire variable domain, with the rest obtained from reference TRBV19 and TRBJ1-2, is as follows: DGGITQSPKYLFRKEGQNVTLSCEQNLNHDAMYWYRQDPGQGLRLIYYSQIVNDFQKGDIAEGYSVSREKKESFPLTVTSAQKNPTAFYLCASSTRTGPGGYTFGSGTRLTVV.